A single sample is the source of the 10 T cell receptor beta chains below, sequenced in a study of T cell repertoires in cytomegalovirus infection. TCRdb reprocessed the reads via MiXCR and lists one record per CDR3 protein. The table includes 310,000 or so distinct CDR3 sequences, about 17% detected once. Sequences were obtained from PBMCs. All receptors come from a human donor in good health (CMV status not recorded). Some clones in this sample may be carry-over from other donors' samples.

The V call is TRBV7-9, the J call TRBJ2-7; D may be TRBD1 (6 bases). V was cut by 2 bases and J by 0 bases, with 11 bases left in between. CDR3 size: 15 residues. Germline CDR1 is SEHNR and CDR2 is FQNEAQ (reference sequence). The CDR3 DNA sequence: TGTGCCAGCAGCTTAACAGGGTCCCCCTCCTACGAGCAGTACTTC. Protein product: CASSLTGSPSYEQYF.

This clonotype was recorded at least ten times. V gene TRBV7-2 combines with J gene TRBJ2-2, with D unresolved. Per germline, CDR1 SGHTA and CDR2 FQGNSA. This CDR3 region has 15 residues. V lost 5 bases, J lost 2 bases, and 12 bases lay in between. CDR3: CASSPTGPNTGELFF. CDR3 sequence (DNA): TGTGCCAGCAGCCCCACGGGCCCTAACACCGGGGAGCTGTTTTTT. Together with reference TRBV7-2 and TRBJ2-2, the CDR3 gives the full variable domain: GAGVSQSPSNKVTEKGKDVELRCDPISGHTALYWYRQSLGQGLEFLIYFQGNSAPDKSGLPSDRFSAERTGGSVSTLTIQRTQQEDSAVYLCASSPTGPNTGELFFGEGSRLTVL.

This clonotype was counted a few times. The rearrangement uses TRBV4-2 and TRBJ1-5; D is unresolved. The V end lost 8 bases, the J end lost 0 bases, and 8 bases lay between the germline ends. The CDR3 spans 13 residues. In germline, CDR1 is LGHNA, CDR2 YNFKEQ. CDR3 amino acids: CASGSTSNQPQHF. The CDR3 bases are TGTGCCAGCGGCAGCACTAGCAATCAGCCCCAGCATTTT.

This clonotype was found many times. The V gene is TRBV12-3 or TRBV12-4, the J gene TRBJ1-2; perhaps TRBD1 as D (6 bases). There are 13 residues in the CDR3. The V gene lost 3 bases and the J gene lost 6 bases, with 11 bases spanning the gap. Here the CDR3 reads CASSFSGEHGYTF. Here the CDR3 DNA reads TGTGCCAGCAGTTTCTCAGGGGAGCATGGCTACACCTTC.

The V gene is TRBV10-3, the J gene TRBJ1-5; D may be TRBD1 (5 bases). The CDR3 covers 14 residues. V gave up 0 bases and J gave up 6 bases, with 9 bases separating them. Germline-derived CDR1 and CDR2 are ENHRY and SYGVKD. The CDR3 spells CAISESAGVQPQHF. In nucleotides, the CDR3 is TGTGCCATCAGTGAGTCGGCGGGGGTTCAGCCCCAGCATTTT.

This clonotype has a count of ten or more. The DNA of the CDR3 is TGTGCCAGCAGCTTCAGGGGCCATACGCAGTATTTT. Residues: CASSFRGHTQYF. The V gene is TRBV7-2, the J gene TRBJ2-3; D perhaps matches TRBD1 (6 bases). Trimming cost V 3 bases and J 7 bases, with 8 bases left between them. Germline V gives CDR1 SGHTA, CDR2 FQGNSA. The CDR3 consists of 12 residues.

V is TRBV28 and J is TRBJ1-2; tentative D call: TRBD1 (6 bases). Trimming pared 5 bases from V and 5 bases from J, leaving 12 bases between. The CDR3 consists of 13 residues. CDR1 is MDHEN and CDR2 is SYDVKM in the germline V gene. CDR3 DNA sequence: TGTGCCAGCAGTATGAGACAGGTTTATGGCTACACCTTC. Translating it yields CASSMRQVYGYTF.

This sequence joins TRBV28 and TRBJ2-3; 11 bases line up with TRBD2. CDR1 and CDR2 from the germline V gene are MDHEN and SYDVKM. After removal of 2 bases from V and 0 bases from J, the junction contained 10 bases not matched to a gene. CDR3 length: 19 amino acids. The CDR3 DNA reads TGTGCCAGCAGTTTACCATCGGCTAGCGGGGGGACTAGCACAGATACGCAGTATTTT. Protein: CASSLPSASGGTSTDTQYF.

This clonotype has only a few counts. This chain connects TRBV5-4 to TRBJ2-1; TRBD1 aligns across 8 bases. The CDR3 contains 15 residues. CDR1 and CDR2 (germline): SGHNT, YYREEE (reference sequence). The junction had 1 base not matched to a gene; V was cut back by 2 bases and J by 0 bases. CDR3 amino acids: CASSFGQGSYNEQFF. The DNA of the CDR3 is TGTGCCAGCAGCTTCGGACAGGGCTCCTACAATGAGCAGTTCTTC.

The chain joins TRBV20-1 to TRBJ2-5, with D perhaps being TRBD1 or TRBD2 (5 bases each). V was clipped by 2 bases and J by 2 bases, with 12 bases between them. This CDR3 has 14 residues. The V gene's germline CDR1 is DFQATT and CDR2 SNEGSKA (reference sequence). As DNA, the CDR3 is TGCAGTGCTAGATCTAGCTGGGGGCAAGAGACCCAGTACTTC. Its translation is CSARSSWGQETQYF.